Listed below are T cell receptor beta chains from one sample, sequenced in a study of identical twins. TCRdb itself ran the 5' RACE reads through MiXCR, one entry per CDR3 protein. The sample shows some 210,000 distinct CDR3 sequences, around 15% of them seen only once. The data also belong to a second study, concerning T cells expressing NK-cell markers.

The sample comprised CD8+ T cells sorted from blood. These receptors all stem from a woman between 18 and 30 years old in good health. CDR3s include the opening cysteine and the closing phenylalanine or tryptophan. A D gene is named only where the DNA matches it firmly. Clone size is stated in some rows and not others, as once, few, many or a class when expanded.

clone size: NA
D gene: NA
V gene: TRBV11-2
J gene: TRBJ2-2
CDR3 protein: CASSSRGANTGELFF
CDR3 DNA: TGTGCCAGCAGCTCCAGGGGCGCGAACACCGGGGAGCTGTTTTTT

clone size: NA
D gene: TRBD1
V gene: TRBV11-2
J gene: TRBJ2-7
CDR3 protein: CASSSLRGQGATYEQYF
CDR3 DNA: TGTGCCAGCAGCTCACTCCGAGGACAGGGGGCAACCTACGAGCAGTACTTC

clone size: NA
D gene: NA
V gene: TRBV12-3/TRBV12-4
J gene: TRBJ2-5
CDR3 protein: CASSRVVGRWETQYF
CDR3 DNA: TGTGCCAGCAGCCGGGTTGTGGGGCGTTGGGAGACCCAGTACTTC

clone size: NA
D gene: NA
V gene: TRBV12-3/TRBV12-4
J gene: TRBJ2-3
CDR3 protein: CASGILGLADVTDTQYF
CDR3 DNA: TGTGCCAGCGGCATACTCGGGCTAGCCGACGTCACAGATACGCAGTATTTT

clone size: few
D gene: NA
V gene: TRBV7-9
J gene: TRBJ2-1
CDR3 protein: CASSLGSMDYHNEQFF
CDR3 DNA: TGTGCCAGCAGCTTAGGGTCAATGGACTACCACAATGAGCAGTTCTTC

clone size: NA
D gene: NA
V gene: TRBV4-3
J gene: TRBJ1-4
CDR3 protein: CASSQKGSANEKLFF
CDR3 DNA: TGCGCCAGCAGCCAGAAGGGATCGGCTAATGAAAAACTGTTTTTT

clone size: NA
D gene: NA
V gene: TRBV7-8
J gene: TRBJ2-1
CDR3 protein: CASSLGSGMDEQFF
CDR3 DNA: TGTGCCAGCAGCTTAGGTTCGGGTATGGATGAGCAGTTCTTC

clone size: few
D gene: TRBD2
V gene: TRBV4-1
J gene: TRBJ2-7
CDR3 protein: CASSLSTSGTYEQYF
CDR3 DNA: TGCGCCAGCAGCTTATCGACTAGCGGGACCTACGAGCAGTACTTC

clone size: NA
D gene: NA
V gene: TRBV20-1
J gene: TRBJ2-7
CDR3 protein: CSARGGHEQYF
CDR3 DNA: TGCAGTGCTAGGGGTGGTCACGAGCAGTACTTC

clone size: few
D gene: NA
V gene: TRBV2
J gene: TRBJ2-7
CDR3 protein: CAGSGGRDPSYEQYF
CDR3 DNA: TGTGCCGGTTCAGGGGGGCGGGACCCGTCCTACGAGCAGTACTTC

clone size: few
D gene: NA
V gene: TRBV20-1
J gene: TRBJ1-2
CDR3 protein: CSAQPPDSSNYGYTF
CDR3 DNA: TGCAGTGCACAACCCCCGGACAGCTCTAACTATGGCTACACCTTC

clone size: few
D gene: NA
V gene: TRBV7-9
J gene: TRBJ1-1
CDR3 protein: CASSPLGGSGTEAFF
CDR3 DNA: TGTGCCAGCAGCCCCCTGGGCGGTTCGGGCACTGAAGCTTTCTTT

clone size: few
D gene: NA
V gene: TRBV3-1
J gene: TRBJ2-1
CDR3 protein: CASSQVPGLDEQFF
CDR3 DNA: TGTGCCAGCAGCCAAGTTCCAGGGCTGGATGAGCAGTTCTTC

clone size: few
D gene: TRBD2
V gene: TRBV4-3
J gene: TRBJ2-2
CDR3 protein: CASSRGAGAGELFF
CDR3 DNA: TGCGCCAGCAGCCGAGGAGCGGGAGCCGGGGAGCTGTTTTTT

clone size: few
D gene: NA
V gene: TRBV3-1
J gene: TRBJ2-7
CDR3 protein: CASSQEPLGWDKQYF
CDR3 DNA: TGTGCCAGCAGCCAAGAACCACTAGGGTGGGATAAGCAGTACTTC

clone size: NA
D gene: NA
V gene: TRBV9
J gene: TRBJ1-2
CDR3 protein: CASSADGTAYGYTF
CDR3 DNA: TGTGCCAGCAGCGCAGACGGGACGGCCTATGGCTACACCTTC

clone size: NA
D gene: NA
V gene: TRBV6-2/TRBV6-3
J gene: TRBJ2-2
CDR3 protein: CASSLPKRTGVNTGELFF
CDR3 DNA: TGTGCCAGCAGTCTACCAAAACGGACCGGCGTTAACACCGGGGAGCTGTTTTTT